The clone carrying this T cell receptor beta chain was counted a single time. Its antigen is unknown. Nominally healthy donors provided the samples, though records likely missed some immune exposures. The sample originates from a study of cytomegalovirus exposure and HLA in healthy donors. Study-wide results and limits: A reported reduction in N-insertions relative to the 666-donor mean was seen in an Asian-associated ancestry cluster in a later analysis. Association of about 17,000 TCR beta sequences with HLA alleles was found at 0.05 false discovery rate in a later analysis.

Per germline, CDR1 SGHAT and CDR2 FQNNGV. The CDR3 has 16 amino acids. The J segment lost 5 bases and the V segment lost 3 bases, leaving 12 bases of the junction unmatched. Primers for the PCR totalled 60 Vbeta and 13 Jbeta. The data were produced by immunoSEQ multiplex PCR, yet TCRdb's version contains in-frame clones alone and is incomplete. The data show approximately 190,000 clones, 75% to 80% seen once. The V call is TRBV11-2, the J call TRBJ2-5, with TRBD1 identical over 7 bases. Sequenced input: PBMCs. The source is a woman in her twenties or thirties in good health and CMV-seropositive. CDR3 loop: CASSFATGVQGETQYF. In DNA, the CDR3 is TGTGCCAGCAGCTTCGCTACAGGGGTTCAAGGGGAGACCCAGTACTTC.